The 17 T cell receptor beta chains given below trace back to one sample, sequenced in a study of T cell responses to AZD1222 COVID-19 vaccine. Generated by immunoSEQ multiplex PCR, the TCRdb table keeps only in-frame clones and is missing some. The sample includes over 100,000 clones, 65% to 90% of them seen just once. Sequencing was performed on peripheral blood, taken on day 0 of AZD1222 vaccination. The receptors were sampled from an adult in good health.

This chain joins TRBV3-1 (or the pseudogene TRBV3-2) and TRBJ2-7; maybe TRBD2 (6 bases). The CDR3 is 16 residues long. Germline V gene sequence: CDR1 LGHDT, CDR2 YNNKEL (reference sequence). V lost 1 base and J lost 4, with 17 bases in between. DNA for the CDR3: TGTGCCAGCAGCCAAGGGCGGGGCATCCGACAGTACGAGCAGTACTTC. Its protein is CASSQGRGIRQYEQYF.

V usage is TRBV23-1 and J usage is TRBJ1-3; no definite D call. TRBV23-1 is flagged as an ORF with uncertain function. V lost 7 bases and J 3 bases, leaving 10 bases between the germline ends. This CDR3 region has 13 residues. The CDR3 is CASNKGFGNTIYF. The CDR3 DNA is TGCGCCAGCAACAAGGGCTTTGGAAACACCATATATTTT.

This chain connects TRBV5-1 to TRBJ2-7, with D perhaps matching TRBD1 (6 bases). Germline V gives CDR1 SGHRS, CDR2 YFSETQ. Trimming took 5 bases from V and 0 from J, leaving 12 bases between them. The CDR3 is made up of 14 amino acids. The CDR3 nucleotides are TGCGCCAGCAGAGGGGACATCTACTCCTACGAGCAGTACTTC. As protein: CASRGDIYSYEQYF.

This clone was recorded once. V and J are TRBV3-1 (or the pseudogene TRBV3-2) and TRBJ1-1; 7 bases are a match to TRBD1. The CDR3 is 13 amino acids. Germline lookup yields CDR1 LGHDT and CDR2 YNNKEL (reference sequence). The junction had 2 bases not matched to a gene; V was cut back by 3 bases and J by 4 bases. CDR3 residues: CASSHRDSTEAFF. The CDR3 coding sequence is TGTGCCAGCAGCCATCGGGACAGCACTGAAGCTTTCTTT.

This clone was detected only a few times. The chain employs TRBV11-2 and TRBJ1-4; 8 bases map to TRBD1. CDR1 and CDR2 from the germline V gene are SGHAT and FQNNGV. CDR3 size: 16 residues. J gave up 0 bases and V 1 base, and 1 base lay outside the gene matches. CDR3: CASSLGTGSTNEKLFF. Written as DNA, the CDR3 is TGTGCCAGCAGCTTAGGGACAGGGTCAACTAATGAAAAACTGTTTTTT.

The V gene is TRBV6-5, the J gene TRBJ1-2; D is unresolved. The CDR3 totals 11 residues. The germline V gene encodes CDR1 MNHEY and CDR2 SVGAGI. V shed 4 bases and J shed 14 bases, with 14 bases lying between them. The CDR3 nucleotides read TGTGCCAGCAGTTCACGGGCCGGGAGTACCTTC. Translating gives CASSSRAGSTF.

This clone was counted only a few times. The CDR3 region is CASRDRLNTEAFF. The CDR3 bases are TGTGCCAGCAGGGACAGGTTAAACACTGAAGCTTTCTTT. V is TRBV27 and J is TRBJ1-1, with TRBD1 matching 7 bases. Germline CDR1 MNHEY, CDR2 SMNVEV (reference sequence). Trimming took 6 bases from V and 2 from J; bases not matched to a gene: 3. CDR3 size: 13 residues.

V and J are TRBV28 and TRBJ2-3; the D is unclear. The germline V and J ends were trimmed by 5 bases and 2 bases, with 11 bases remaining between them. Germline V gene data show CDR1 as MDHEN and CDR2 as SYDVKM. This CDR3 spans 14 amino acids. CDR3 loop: CASSTARPTDTQYF. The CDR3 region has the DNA TGTGCCAGCAGTACGGCCAGGCCCACAGATACGCAGTATTTT.

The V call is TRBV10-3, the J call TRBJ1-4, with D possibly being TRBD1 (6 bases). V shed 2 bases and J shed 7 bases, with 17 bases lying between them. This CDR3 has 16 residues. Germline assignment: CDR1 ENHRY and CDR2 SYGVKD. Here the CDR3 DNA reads TGTGCCATCAGTGAGGGTGGGGCGGGGGCAGGTGAAAAACTGTTTTTT. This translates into CAISEGGAGAGEKLFF.

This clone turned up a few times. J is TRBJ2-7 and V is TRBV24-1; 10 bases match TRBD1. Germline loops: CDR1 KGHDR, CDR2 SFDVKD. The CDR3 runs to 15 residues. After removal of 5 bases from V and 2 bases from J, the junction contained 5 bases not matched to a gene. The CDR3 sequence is CATSGSGQGAYEQYF. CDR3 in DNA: TGTGCCACCAGTGGTTCCGGACAGGGGGCCTACGAGCAGTACTTC.

The DNA for the CDR3 is TGCGCCAGCAGCTTGGACAGGTGGACCTATAATTCACCCCTCCACTTT. It yields the protein CASSLDRWTYNSPLHF. This chain joins TRBV5-1 and TRBJ1-6, with D possibly TRBD1 on 5 matching bases. This CDR3 contains 16 residues. Trimming shortened V by 0 bases and J by 2 bases, and 9 bases separated the two germline ends. The germline CDR1 and CDR2 sequences are SGHRS and YFSETQ.

The CDR3 coding sequence is TGTGCCAGCAGCTTAAGTCCAGGGACGGATTCACCCCTCCACTTT. Protein: CASSLSPGTDSPLHF. The V gene is TRBV7-9, the J gene TRBJ1-6; D possibly corresponds to TRBD1 (5 bases). Germline CDR1 reads SEHNR; CDR2 reads FQNEAQ (reference sequence). CDR3 length equals 15 residues. The germline V and J ends were trimmed by 2 bases and 8 bases, with 13 bases remaining between them.

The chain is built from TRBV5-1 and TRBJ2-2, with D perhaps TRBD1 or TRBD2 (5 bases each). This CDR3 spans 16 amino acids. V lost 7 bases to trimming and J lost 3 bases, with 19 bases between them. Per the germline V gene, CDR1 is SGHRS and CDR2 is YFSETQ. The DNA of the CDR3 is TGCGCCAGCGAATTCTCTCCGGGGCTGGACACCGGGGAGCTGTTTTTT. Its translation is CASEFSPGLDTGELFF.

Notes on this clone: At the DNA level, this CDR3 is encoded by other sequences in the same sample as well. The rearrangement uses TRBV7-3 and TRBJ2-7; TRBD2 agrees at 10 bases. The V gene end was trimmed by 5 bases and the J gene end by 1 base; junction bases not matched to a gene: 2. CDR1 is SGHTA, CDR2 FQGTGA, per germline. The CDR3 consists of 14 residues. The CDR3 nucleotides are TGTGCCAGCAGCCCAGCGGGAGGGTCCTACGAGCAGTACTTC. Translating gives CASSPAGGSYEQYF. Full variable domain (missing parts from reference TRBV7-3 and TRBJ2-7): GAGVSQTPSNKVTEKGKYVELRCDPISGHTALYWYRQSLGQGPEFLIYFQGTGAADDSGLPNDRFFAVRPEGSVSTLKIQRTERGDSAVYLCASSPAGGSYEQYFGPGTRLTVT.

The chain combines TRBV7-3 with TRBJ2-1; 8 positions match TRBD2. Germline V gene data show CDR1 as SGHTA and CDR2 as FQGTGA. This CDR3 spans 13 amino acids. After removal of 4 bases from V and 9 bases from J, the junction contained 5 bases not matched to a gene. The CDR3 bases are TGTGCCAGCAGCTCGTCGGCGGGAGGTGAGCAGTTCTTC. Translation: CASSSSAGGEQFF.

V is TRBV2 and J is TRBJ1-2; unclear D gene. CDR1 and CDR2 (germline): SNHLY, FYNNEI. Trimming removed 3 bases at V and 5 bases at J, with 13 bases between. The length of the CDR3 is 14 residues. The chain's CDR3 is CASSDKEEWYGYTF. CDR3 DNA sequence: TGTGCCAGCAGTGATAAAGAGGAGTGGTATGGCTACACCTTC.

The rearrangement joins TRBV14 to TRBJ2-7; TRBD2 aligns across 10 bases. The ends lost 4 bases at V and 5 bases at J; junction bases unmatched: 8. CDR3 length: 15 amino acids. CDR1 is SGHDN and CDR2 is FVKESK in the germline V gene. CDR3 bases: TGTGCCAGCAGCCGGCAGCGGGGGGGCCAGGACGAGCAGTACTTC. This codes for CASSRQRGGQDEQYF.